This paragraph covers one T cell receptor beta chain sequence. These data originate in a study of blood T cell repertoires in COVID-19. Study details: From T cells, B-cell-depleted T cells, or PBMCs came the material, which was cDNA or gDNA.

Recruits, aged roughly 18 to 89 years, lived in 24 US areas. Participant reports of clinical history set cohort assignment. In the authors' workflow: Scientists estimated how many nucleated cells there were by amplifying reference gene primers. Repertoires were generated with immunoSEQ multiplex PCR, while TCRdb's copy carries only in-frame clones and drops some. The V and J calls and clone size are taken from that table; D and trimming were inferred from the DNA. The table includes fewer than 300,000 clones, more than 80% detected once. CDR3 size: 16 residues. V shed 1 base and J shed 3 bases, with 13 bases lying between them. Germline lookup yields CDR1 SGHTA and CDR2 FQGTGA.

V is TRBV7-3 and J is TRBJ2-1, with D tentatively TRBD1 (6 bases). The TCR was taken from a woman under 40 who had recovered from COVID-19. The sequenced sample was PBMCs or T cells enriched from blood (not recorded which). The CDR3 DNA follows: TGTGCCAGCAGCTTAAGACCTGGACAGAGCTACAATGAGCAGTTCTTC. This translates into CASSLRPGQSYNEQFF.